This T cell receptor beta chain is from a study of blood T cells in healthy people across ages. V was shortened by 6 bases and J by 9 bases, with 20 bases between the two germline ends. The CDR3 is 14 amino acids. This clonotype was found once. Primed by a sample-barcoded 5' primer and a J-beta primer mix, a second PCR proceeded for roughly 6 to 12 cycles. TCRdb itself ran the 5' RACE reads through MiXCR, one entry per CDR3 protein. The table lists about 830,000 distinct CDR3 sequences, around two thirds of them singletons. The receptor comes from a young man in good health. The sequenced material came from blood. J is TRBJ1-2 and V is TRBV12-3 or TRBV12-4; maybe TRBD1 (5 bases). The CDR3 DNA follows: TGTGCCAGCAGGCCCACAGGCCCCAGTAGGAGCTACACCTTC. It translates to CASRPTGPSRSYTF.